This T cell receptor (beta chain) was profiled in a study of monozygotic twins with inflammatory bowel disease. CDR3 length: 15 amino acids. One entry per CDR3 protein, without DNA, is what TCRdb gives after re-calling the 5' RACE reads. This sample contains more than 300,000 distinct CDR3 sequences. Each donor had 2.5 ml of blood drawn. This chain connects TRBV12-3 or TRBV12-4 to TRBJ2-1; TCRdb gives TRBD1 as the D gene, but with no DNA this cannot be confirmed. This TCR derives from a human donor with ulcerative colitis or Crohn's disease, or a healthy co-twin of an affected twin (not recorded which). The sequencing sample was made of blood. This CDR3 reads CASWKGALTYNEQFF.